A single sample gave rise to the 10 T cell receptor beta chains below, sequenced in a study of technical replicates of blood from a handful of donors. TCRdb keeps only in-frame clones here, not all; method: immunoSEQ multiplex PCR. The sample lists 55,000 to 75,000 clones; 93% were seen once. Source material: PBMCs. These TCRs come from a human donor in good health. Some clones in this sample may be carry-over from other donors' samples.

The genes are TRBV7-2 and TRBJ1-1; TRBD1 agrees at 8 bases. Germline CDR1 and CDR2: SGHTA and FQGNSA. The CDR3 is 15 residues long. Trimming took 5 bases from V and 4 from J; bases not matched to a gene: 9. In nucleotides, the CDR3 is TGTGCCAGCAGCCCTCGGACAGGGTGGGGCACTGAAGCTTTCTTT. Amino acids: CASSPRTGWGTEAFF.

V gene TRBV2 combines with J gene TRBJ2-4; 7 bases are shared with TRBD1. The V segment lost 4 bases and the J segment 2 bases; nucleotides outside the gene matches: 5. The CDR3 covers 15 residues. Germline V lookup: CDR1 SNHLY, CDR2 FYNNEI. The chain's CDR3 is CASSGGGATKNIQYF. DNA of the CDR3: TGTGCCAGCAGTGGAGGGGGCGCGACCAAAAACATTCAGTACTTC. The whole variable domain, filled in from reference TRBV2 and TRBJ2-4, reads EPEVTQTPSHQVTQMGQEVILRCVPISNHLYFYWYRQILGQKVEFLVSFYNNEISEKSEIFDDQFSVERPDGSNFTLKIRSTKLEDSAMYFCASSGGGATKNIQYFGAGTRLSVL.

The V and J genes are TRBV7-8 and TRBJ2-5; maybe TRBD2 (6 bases). Germline CDR1 is SGHVS and CDR2 is FQNEAQ. CDR3 length equals 15 residues. Deletions cut 5 bases from V and 5 bases from J, with 18 bases between. In DNA form, the CDR3 reads TGTGCCAGCAGCAATGGGTTTAGCGGAGGGGAGACCCAGTACTTC. Encoded protein: CASSNGFSGGETQYF. The full variable domain, rest sourced from reference TRBV7-8 and TRBJ2-5, is GAGVSQSPRYKVAKRGQDVALRCDPISGHVSLFWYQQALGQGPEFLTYFQNEAQLDKSGLPSDRFFAERPEGSVSTLKIQRTQQEDSAVYLCASSNGFSGGETQYFGPGTRLLVL.

The V call is TRBV6-5, the J call TRBJ1-2; no firm D call. This CDR3 has 14 residues. In germline, CDR1 is MNHEY, CDR2 SVGAGI. V was pared by 0 bases and J by 2 bases, with 7 bases between. The CDR3 DNA is TGTGCCAGCAGTTACTCTGGAGGAAACTATGGCTACACCTTC. Protein product: CASSYSGGNYGYTF.

About this clone: One end of the junction is discordant with germline, which a read error may explain. V usage is TRBV6-5 and J usage is TRBJ2-2; D gene uncertain. The CDR3 runs 12 residues. From germline, CDR1 is MNHEY and CDR2 SVGAGI. The CDR3 loop reads CASGYLTGELFF. CDR3 bases: TGTGCCAGCGGTTATCTCACCGGGGAGCTGTTTTTT.

The CDR3 DNA reads TGTGCCAGCAGGCTCGGGGGTGGGAATTCACCCCTCCACTTT. Its translation is CASRLGGGNSPLHF. This sequence joins TRBV6-5 and TRBJ1-6, with D perhaps TRBD1 (5 bases). The CDR3 runs 14 residues. V was cut by 6 bases and J by 7 bases, with 13 bases left in between. Germline CDR1 reads MNHEY; CDR2 reads SVGAGI.

As DNA, the CDR3 is TGTGCCAGCAGCCAAGCCGCGACTACTAGTGAGGAGACCCAGTACTTC. Its translation: CASSQAATTSEETQYF. J is TRBJ2-5 and V is TRBV4-2, with a possible D match to TRBD2 (5 bases). V was trimmed by 1 base and J by 5 bases, leaving 17 bases between them. Germline V gene data show CDR1 as LGHNA and CDR2 as YNFKEQ. The CDR3 loop spans 16 amino acids.

The DNA for the CDR3 is TGTGCCAGCAGCTTCTTCCGGGAGCCTAGAGGCTACACCTTC. Translating gives CASSFFREPRGYTF. The chain couples TRBV11-2 to TRBJ1-2; D uncertain. The CDR3 is 14 residues long. Trimming took 3 bases from V and 8 from J, leaving 16 bases between them. CDR1 and CDR2 from the germline V gene are SGHAT and FQNNGV.

The chain couples TRBV10-3 to TRBJ2-7, with TRBD2 as a possible D gene (6 bases). The CDR3 loop spans 13 amino acids. Germline values: CDR1 ENHRY, CDR2 SYGVKD. The ends were cut back, 1 base at V and 6 bases at J, with 10 bases in the middle. The CDR3 sequence is CAISEWQGGEQYF. CDR3 coding DNA: TGTGCCATCAGTGAGTGGCAGGGAGGCGAGCAGTACTTC.

CDR3 DNA: TGTGCCAGCGGCAGGGAGGGTCAATCACCCCTCCACTTT. This codes for CASGREGQSPLHF. The chain links TRBV9 to TRBJ1-6, with D perhaps TRBD1 (5 bases). The V end was cut by 7 bases, the J end by 10 bases, with 15 bases between. The CDR3 has 13 amino acids. Germline V gene sequence: CDR1 SGDLS, CDR2 YYNGEE.